The 9 T cell receptor beta chains below come from one sample, sequenced in a study of cytomegalovirus exposure and HLA in healthy donors. Both 60 Vbeta primers and 13 Jbeta primers went into the PCR. The repertoire was sequenced with immunoSEQ multiplex PCR; TCRdb's copy has only in-frame clones and lacks some. The sample has 120,000 to 150,000 clones; 75% to 80% are singletons. The specimen sequenced was PBMCs. Receptors originate from a woman in her forties or fifties in good health and CMV-seronegative.

The V and J genes are TRBV9 and TRBJ2-1; no clear D. The CDR3 is made up of 15 amino acids. Trimming cost V 0 bases and J 0 bases, with 7 bases left between them. Germline V gene sequence: CDR1 SGDLS, CDR2 YYNGEE. Here the CDR3 reads CASSVVPGSYNEQFF. For the CDR3, the DNA is TGTGCCAGCAGCGTAGTGCCAGGCTCCTACAATGAGCAGTTCTTC.

The rearrangement uses TRBV7-9 and TRBJ2-2, with D perhaps TRBD2 (5 bases). Trimming pared 4 bases from V and 4 bases from J, leaving 7 bases between. Germline V CDR1 and CDR2: SEHNR, FQNEAQ (reference sequence). This CDR3 has 13 amino acids. In DNA form, the CDR3 reads TGTGCCAGCAGCTCCACTAGCACCGGGGAGCTGTTTTTT. Its translation: CASSSTSTGELFF.

The chain is built from TRBV5-1 and TRBJ2-3; D may be TRBD1 (6 bases). CDR1 and CDR2 from the germline V gene are SGHRS and YFSETQ. There are 14 residues in the CDR3. The V end was cut by 4 bases, the J end by 5 bases, with 14 bases between. CDR3 amino acids: CASSLGQRGDTQYF. Written as DNA, the CDR3 is TGCGCCAGCAGCCTTGGACAGCGCGGAGATACGCAGTATTTT.

V and J are TRBV7-2 and TRBJ1-1; D gene uncertain. The CDR3 has 14 amino acids. V dropped 2 bases and J dropped 3 bases, with 10 bases sitting between them. The germline CDR1 and CDR2 sequences are SGHTA and FQGNSA. CDR3 DNA: TGTGCCAGCAGCTTAATATCACGGTACACTGAAGCTTTCTTT. This encodes CASSLISRYTEAFF.

The V call is TRBV27, the J call TRBJ2-7; TRBD1 matches at 9 bases. This CDR3 comprises 13 residues. The ends lost 7 bases at V and 6 bases at J; junction bases unmatched: 7. The germline gives CDR1 MNHEY, CDR2 SMNVEV (reference sequence). The DNA of the CDR3 is TGTGCCAGCACCCCGGGACAGGGTCTCGAGCAGTACTTC. Translated, it gives CASTPGQGLEQYF.

V and J are TRBV5-6 and TRBJ2-6; D is perhaps TRBD1 (10 bases). Trimming took 5 bases from V and 10 from J, leaving 22 bases between them. Germline loops: CDR1 SGHDT, CDR2 YYEEEE. CDR3 length equals 16 residues. The chain's CDR3 is CASRLTGGAGGNVLTF. CDR3 nucleotide sequence: TGTGCCAGCAGGTTGACAGGGGGCGCGGGGGGGAACGTCCTGACTTTC.

The sample holds a few counts of this clone. Compared with germline, one end of the junction differs, possibly owing to a read error. This chain uses TRBV6-1 with TRBJ1-5; TRBD1 matches at 7 bases. CDR3 length: 14 residues. Germline V gene sequence: CDR1 MNHNS, CDR2 SASEGT. CDR3 region: CAISTGDSNQPQHF. The DNA of the CDR3 is TGTGCCATCAGTACAGGGGATAGCAATCAGCCCCAGCATTTT.

The V call is TRBV7-2, the J call TRBJ1-6, with TRBD1 as a possible D gene (6 bases). Germline V gene sequence: CDR1 SGHTA, CDR2 FQGNSA. The CDR3 has 11 amino acids. The ends were cut back, 10 bases at V and 14 bases at J, with 15 bases in the middle. The CDR3 DNA is TGTGCCACCCCTAGGGGGGGAACCCTCCACTTT. Translating gives CATPRGGTLHF.

The CDR3 bases are TGTGCCAGTAGCCCCGACAGGGGCGCCTATGAAGCTTTCTTT. As protein: CASSPDRGAYEAFF. V gene TRBV19 combines with J gene TRBJ1-1; 8 bases agree with TRBD1. Losses at the gene ends were 6 bases for V and 7 bases for J; bases not matched to a gene: 10. The CDR3 runs 14 residues. Per germline, CDR1 LNHDA and CDR2 SQIVND (reference sequence).